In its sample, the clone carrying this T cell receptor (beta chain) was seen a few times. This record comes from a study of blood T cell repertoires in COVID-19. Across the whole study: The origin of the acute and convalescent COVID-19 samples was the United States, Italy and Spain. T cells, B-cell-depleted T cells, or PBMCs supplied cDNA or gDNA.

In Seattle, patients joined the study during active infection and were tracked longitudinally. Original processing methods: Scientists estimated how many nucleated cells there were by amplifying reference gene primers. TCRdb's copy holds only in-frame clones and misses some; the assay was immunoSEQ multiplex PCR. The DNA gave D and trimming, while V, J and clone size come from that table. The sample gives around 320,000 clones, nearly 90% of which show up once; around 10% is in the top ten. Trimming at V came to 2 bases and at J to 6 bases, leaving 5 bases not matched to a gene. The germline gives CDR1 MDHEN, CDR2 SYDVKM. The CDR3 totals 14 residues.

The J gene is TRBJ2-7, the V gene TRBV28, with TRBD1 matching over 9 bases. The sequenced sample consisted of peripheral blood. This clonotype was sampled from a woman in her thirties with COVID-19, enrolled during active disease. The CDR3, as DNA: TGTGCCAGCAGTTTAACCCCGGACAGGGGCGAGCAGTACTTC. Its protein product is CASSLTPDRGEQYF.